This T cell receptor beta chain was observed in a study of cytomegalovirus exposure and HLA in healthy donors. Regarding the study as a whole: The authors later found most CMV-associated TCR beta chains appeared HLA-restricted. Later analysis revealed greater clonal expansion in HLA-associated TCR beta chains than in equally common others. Across HLA loci, a later analysis found differing TCR association rates, with DRB1 most and HLA-C fewest. At a 0.05 false discovery rate, a later analysis found about 17,000 TCR beta sequences to be associated with HLA alleles.

About this clone: The antigen remains undetermined.

PCR amplification relied on 60 Vbeta primers (plus 13 Jbeta primers). Data came from immunoSEQ multiplex PCR; TCRdb stores just in-frame clones and leaves some out. Of roughly 60,000 clones listed, 60% to 80% are singletons. The sequence came from a woman between 40 and 55 years old in good health and CMV-seropositive. The specimen was PBMCs.

The CDR3 loop is CASSAGGTAYEQYF. CDR3 sequence (DNA): TGTGCCAGCAGCGCCGGGGGGACCGCCTACGAGCAGTACTTC. V and J are TRBV9 and TRBJ2-5; 7 nucleotides align to TRBD2. The DNA matches TRBJ2-7 better at its end, which makes the J call doubtful. Germline V gene sequence: CDR1 SGDLS, CDR2 YYNGEE. The CDR3 sequence is 14 residues long.